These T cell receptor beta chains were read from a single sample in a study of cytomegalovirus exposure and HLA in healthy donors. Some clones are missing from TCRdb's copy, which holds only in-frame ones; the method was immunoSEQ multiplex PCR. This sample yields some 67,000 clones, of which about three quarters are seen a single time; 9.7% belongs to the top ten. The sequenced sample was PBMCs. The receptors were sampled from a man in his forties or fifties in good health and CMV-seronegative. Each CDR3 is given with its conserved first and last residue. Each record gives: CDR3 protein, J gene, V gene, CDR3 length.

CDR3 protein: CASSRGLAGGGELFF; J gene: TRBJ2-2; V gene: TRBV6-5; CDR3 length: 15
CDR3 protein: CASSVTGSNYGYTF; J gene: TRBJ1-2; V gene: TRBV2; CDR3 length: 14
CDR3 protein: CASSLDPGGNEQFF; J gene: TRBJ2-1; V gene: TRBV5-4; CDR3 length: 14
CDR3 protein: CASSREQGADTQYF; J gene: TRBJ2-3; V gene: TRBV5-1; CDR3 length: 14
CDR3 protein: CASSSRLAGNYNEQFF; J gene: TRBJ2-1; V gene: TRBV4-1; CDR3 length: 16
CDR3 protein: CASSELAGGSYNEQFF; J gene: TRBJ2-1; V gene: TRBV7-2; CDR3 length: 16
CDR3 protein: CASSSPPRGAGNEQFF; J gene: TRBJ2-1; V gene: TRBV5-4; CDR3 length: 16
CDR3 protein: CASRPGNRYEQYF; J gene: TRBJ2-7; V gene: TRBV6-1; CDR3 length: 13
CDR3 protein: CASRGDENYGYTF; J gene: TRBJ1-2; V gene: TRBV27; CDR3 length: 13
CDR3 protein: CASSLQPGQAIYGYTF; J gene: TRBJ1-2; V gene: TRBV5-4; CDR3 length: 16
CDR3 protein: CASSFDSYEQYF; J gene: TRBJ2-7; V gene: TRBV7-2; CDR3 length: 12
CDR3 protein: CASSALTGQSEQYF; J gene: TRBJ2-7; V gene: TRBV27; CDR3 length: 14
CDR3 protein: CASLTETSGATYEQYF; J gene: TRBJ2-7; V gene: TRBV5-1; CDR3 length: 16
CDR3 protein: CASSLGGAGNTIYF; J gene: TRBJ1-3; V gene: TRBV5-1; CDR3 length: 14
CDR3 protein: CASSDPGQGGGLQETQYF; J gene: TRBJ2-5; V gene: TRBV2; CDR3 length: 18
CDR3 protein: CASSLWGGKDTGELFF; J gene: TRBJ2-2; V gene: TRBV5-5; CDR3 length: 16
CDR3 protein: CASRPTGDNYGYTF; J gene: TRBJ1-2; V gene: TRBV9; CDR3 length: 14
CDR3 protein: CASSLTVLDTEAFF; J gene: TRBJ1-1; V gene: TRBV6-1; CDR3 length: 14
CDR3 protein: CASSLRDRGSETQYF; J gene: TRBJ2-5; V gene: TRBV7-9; CDR3 length: 15
CDR3 protein: CASSADRSNEKLFF; J gene: TRBJ1-4; V gene: TRBV2; CDR3 length: 14
CDR3 protein: CASSLAGLAGDTQYF; J gene: TRBJ2-3; V gene: TRBV7-7; CDR3 length: 15
CDR3 protein: CASSRATDRGYEQYF; J gene: TRBJ2-7; V gene: TRBV6-5; CDR3 length: 15
CDR3 protein: CASSQRGTGVANEQYF; J gene: TRBJ2-7; V gene: TRBV7-8; CDR3 length: 16